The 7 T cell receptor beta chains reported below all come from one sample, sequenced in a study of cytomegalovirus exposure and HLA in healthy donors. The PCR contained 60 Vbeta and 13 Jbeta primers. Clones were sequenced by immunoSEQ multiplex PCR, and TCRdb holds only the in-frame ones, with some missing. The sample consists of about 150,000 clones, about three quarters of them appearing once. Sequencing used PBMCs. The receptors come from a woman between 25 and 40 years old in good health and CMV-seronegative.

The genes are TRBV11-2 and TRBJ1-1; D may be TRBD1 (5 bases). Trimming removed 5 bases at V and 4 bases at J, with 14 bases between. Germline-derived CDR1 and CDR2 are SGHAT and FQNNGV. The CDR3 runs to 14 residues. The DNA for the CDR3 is TGTGCCAGCAGCCAGGGCGGGGGTCCCACTGAAGCTTTCTTT. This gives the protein CASSQGGGPTEAFF.

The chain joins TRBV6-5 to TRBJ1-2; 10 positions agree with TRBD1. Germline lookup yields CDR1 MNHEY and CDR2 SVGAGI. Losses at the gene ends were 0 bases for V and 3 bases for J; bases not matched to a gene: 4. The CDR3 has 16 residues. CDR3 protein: CASSYSTGGLHYGYTF. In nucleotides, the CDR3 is TGTGCCAGCAGTTACTCGACAGGGGGCCTTCACTATGGCTACACCTTC.

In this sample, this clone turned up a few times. The CDR3 region is CASSLGSSYNEQFF. CDR3 nucleotides: TGCGCCAGCAGCTTGGGTTCATCCTACAATGAGCAGTTCTTC. The chain uses TRBV5-1 and TRBJ2-1; D uncertain. V shed 0 bases and J shed 1 base, with 5 bases lying between them. Germline assignment: CDR1 SGHRS and CDR2 YFSETQ. There are 14 residues in the CDR3.

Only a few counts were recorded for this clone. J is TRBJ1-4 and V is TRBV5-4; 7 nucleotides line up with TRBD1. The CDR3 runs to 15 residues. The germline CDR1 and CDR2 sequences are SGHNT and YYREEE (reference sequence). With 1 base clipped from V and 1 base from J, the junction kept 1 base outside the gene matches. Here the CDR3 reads CASSLRQGTNEKLFF. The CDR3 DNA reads TGTGCCAGCAGCTTGCGACAGGGAACTAATGAAAAACTGTTTTTT.

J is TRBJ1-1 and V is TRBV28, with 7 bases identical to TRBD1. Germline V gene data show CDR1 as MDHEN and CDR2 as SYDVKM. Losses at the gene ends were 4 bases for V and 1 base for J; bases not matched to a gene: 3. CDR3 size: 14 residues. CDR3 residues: CASSSTGWNTEAFF. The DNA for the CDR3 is TGTGCCAGCAGTTCGACAGGGTGGAACACTGAAGCTTTCTTT.

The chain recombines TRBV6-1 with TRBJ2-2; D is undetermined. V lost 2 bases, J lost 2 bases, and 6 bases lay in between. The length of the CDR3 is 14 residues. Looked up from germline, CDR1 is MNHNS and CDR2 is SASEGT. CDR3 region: CASSELGNTGELFF. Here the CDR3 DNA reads TGTGCCAGCAGTGAATTGGGCAACACCGGGGAGCTGTTTTTT.

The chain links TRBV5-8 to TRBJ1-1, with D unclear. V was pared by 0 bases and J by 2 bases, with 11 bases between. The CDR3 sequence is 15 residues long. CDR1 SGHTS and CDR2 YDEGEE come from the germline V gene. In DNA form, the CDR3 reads TGTGCCAGCAGCTTGGGCTCGGCACTAAACACTGAAGCTTTCTTT. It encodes CASSLGSALNTEAFF.